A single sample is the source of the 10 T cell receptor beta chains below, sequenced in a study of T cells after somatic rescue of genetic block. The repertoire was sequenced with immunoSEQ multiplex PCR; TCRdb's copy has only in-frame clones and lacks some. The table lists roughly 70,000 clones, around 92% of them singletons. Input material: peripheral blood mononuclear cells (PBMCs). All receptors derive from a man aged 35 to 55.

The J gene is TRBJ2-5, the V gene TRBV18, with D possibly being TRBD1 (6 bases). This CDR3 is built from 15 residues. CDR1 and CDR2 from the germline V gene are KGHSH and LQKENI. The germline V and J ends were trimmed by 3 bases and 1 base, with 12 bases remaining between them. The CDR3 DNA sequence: TGTGCCAGCTCACCTCTAACAGGGATCCAAGAGACCCAGTACTTC. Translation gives CASSPLTGIQETQYF. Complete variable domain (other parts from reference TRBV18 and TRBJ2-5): NAGVMQNPRHLVRRRGQEARLRCSPMKGHSHVYWYRQLPEEGLKFMVYLQKENIIDESGMPKERFSAEFPKEGPSILRIQQVVRGDSAAYFCASSPLTGIQETQYFGPGTRLLVL.

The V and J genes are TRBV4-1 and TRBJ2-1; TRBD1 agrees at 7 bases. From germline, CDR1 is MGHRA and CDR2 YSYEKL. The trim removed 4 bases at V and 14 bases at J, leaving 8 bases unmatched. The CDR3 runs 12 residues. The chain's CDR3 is CASSLTGERKFF. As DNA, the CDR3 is TGCGCCAGCAGCCTCACAGGGGAGAGGAAGTTCTTC.

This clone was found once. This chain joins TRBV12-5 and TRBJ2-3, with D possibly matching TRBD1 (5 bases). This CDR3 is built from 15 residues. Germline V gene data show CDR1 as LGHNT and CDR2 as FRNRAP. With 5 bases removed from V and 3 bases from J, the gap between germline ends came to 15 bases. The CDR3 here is CASGLSPGWTDTQYF. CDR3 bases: TGTGCTAGTGGTCTGTCCCCAGGGTGGACAGATACGCAGTATTTT.

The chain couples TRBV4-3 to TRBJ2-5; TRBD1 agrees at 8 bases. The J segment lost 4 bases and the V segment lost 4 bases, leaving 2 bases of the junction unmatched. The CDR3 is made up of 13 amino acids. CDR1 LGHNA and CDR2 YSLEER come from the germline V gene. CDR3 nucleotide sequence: TGCGCCAGCAGCCGAACAGGGGGAGAGACCCAGTACTTC. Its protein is CASSRTGGETQYF.

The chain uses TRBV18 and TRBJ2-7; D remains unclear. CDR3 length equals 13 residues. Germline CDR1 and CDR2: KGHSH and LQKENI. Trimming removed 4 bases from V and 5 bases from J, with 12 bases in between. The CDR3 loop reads CASSRRDGHEQYF. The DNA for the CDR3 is TGTGCCAGCTCACGTCGTGATGGCCACGAGCAGTACTTC.

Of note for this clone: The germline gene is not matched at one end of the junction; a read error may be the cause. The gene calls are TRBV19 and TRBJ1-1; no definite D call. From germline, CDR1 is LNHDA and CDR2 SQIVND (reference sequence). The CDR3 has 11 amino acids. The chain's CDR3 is CASSTMDGEVF. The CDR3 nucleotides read TGTGCCAGTAGTACAATGGACGGAGAAGTCTTT.

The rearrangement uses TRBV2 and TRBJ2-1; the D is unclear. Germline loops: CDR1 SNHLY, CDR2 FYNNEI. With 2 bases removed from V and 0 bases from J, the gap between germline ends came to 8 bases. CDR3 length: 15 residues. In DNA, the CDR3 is TGTGCCAGCAGTGAACTGGGTGGCTCCTACAATGAGCAGTTCTTC. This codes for CASSELGGSYNEQFF. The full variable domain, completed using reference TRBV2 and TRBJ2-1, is EPEVTQTPSHQVTQMGQEVILRCVPISNHLYFYWYRQILGQKVEFLVSFYNNEISEKSEIFDDQFSVERPDGSNFTLKIRSTKLEDSAMYFCASSELGGSYNEQFFGPGTRLTVL.

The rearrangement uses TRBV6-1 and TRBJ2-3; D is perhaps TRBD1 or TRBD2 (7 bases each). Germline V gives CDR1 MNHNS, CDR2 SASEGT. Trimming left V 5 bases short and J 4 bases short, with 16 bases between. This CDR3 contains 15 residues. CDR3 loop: CASSPTQGGSDTQYF. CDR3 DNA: TGTGCCAGCAGTCCCACGCAGGGGGGGTCAGATACGCAGTATTTT.

CDR3 loop: CASSLAGSETQYF. In DNA form, the CDR3 reads TGTGCCAGCAGCTTAGCAGGGTCAGAGACCCAGTACTTC. The V call is TRBV7-8, the J call TRBJ2-5; D is unclear. Germline assignment: CDR1 SGHVS and CDR2 FQNEAQ. This CDR3 is built from 13 residues. Between the trimmed V and J ends, which lost 0 bases and 4 bases, there was a span of 6 bases.

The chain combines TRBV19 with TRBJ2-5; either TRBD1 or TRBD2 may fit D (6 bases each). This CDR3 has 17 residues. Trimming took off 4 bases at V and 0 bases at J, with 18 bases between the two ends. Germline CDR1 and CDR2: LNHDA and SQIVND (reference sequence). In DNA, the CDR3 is TGTGCCAGTAGTAACGCCGGGGGCGGCTCGTACCAAGAGACCCAGTACTTC. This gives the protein CASSNAGGGSYQETQYF.